This T cell receptor (beta chain) was observed in a study of response to subunit inactivated influenza vaccine. Trimming cost V 6 bases and J 7 bases; bases outside gene matches: 12. Germline V gene lookup returns CDR1 ENHRY and CDR2 SYGVKD. This CDR3 has 15 residues. TCRdb itself ran the RT-PCR reads through MiXCR, one entry per CDR3 protein. The sample lists just under 550,000 distinct CDR3 sequences, around a quarter seen once, with 2.5% to 3% in the top ten. These same records also appear under a second study, on T cells expressing NK-cell markers. That investigation notes: For TCR beta, cDNA was produced by 5'RACE template switching with UMIs. HCMV serostatus: seven of eight sequenced donors positive, one negative. In several donors, dominant clonotypes made up about 25-60.1% of CD3+CD56-NKG2C+ cells.

The TCR sequence derives from a man aged 50-60 years who received an inactivated influenza vaccine. V gene TRBV10-3 combines with J gene TRBJ2-1, with 7 bases aligning to TRBD1. The sample consisted of CD4+ T cells sorted from PBMCs, taken about 13 days after vaccination. The CDR3 region is CAISEDRVKGNEQFF. The CDR3, as DNA: TGTGCCATCAGCGAAGACAGGGTTAAGGGGAATGAGCAGTTCTTC.